This T cell receptor (beta chain) was captured by sequencing in a study of blood T cell repertoires in COVID-19. With regard to this clone: A read error may account for a junction end that differs from germline.

The CDR3 loop spans 20 amino acids. Germline loops: CDR1 LNHNV, CDR2 YYDKDF (reference sequence). Participants' own reports of clinical history determined their cohort assignment. In the authors' workflow: By means of reference gene primer amplification, nucleated cell counts were estimated. The data were produced by immunoSEQ multiplex PCR, yet TCRdb's version contains in-frame clones alone and is incomplete. That table furnishes V, J and clone size, whereas the DNA furnished D and trimming. The sample lists around 300,000 clones, more than 70% occurring once. The receptor was derived from a woman aged 25 to 39 who had recovered from COVID-19. Sequenced input: PBMCs or T cells enriched from blood (not recorded which). This chain uses TRBV15 with TRBJ1-1, with TRBD1 matching over 7 bases. The CDR3 protein is CATSSRAPGQRISRNAEAFF. As DNA, the CDR3 is TGTGCCACCAGCAGTAGGGCACCGGGACAGCGTATATCGAGGAACGCTGAAGCTTTCTTT.